The 25 T cell receptor beta chains below come from one sample, sequenced in a study of CD8 T cells in Susac syndrome. RNA totalling roughly 0.45 to 1 ug underwent reverse transcription with random hexamers. TCRdb ran MiXCR on the immunoSEQ multiplex PCR reads and lists one entry per CDR3 protein. The repertoire has over 120,000 distinct CDR3 sequences, 95% of them found once; the top ten carry more than 0.11%. The sample comprised CD4+ T cells from PBMCs. These receptors originate from a human donor with Susac syndrome.

The chain uses TRBV5-4 and TRBJ2-2, with 14 bases aligning to TRBD2. From germline, CDR1 is SGHNT and CDR2 YYREEE (reference sequence). The CDR3 length is 18 residues. With 0 bases clipped from V and 0 bases from J, the junction kept 1 base outside the gene matches. For the CDR3, the DNA is TGTGCCAGCAGCTTGGGGGGACTAGCGGGGGCGAACACCGGGGAGCTGTTTTTT. It encodes CASSLGGLAGANTGELFF.

This chain uses TRBV20-1 with TRBJ2-1; tentatively, D is TRBD2 (6 bases). This CDR3 region has 12 residues. Germline values: CDR1 DFQATT, CDR2 SNEGSKA (reference sequence). Trimming took 5 bases from V and 9 from J, leaving 14 bases between them. CDR3 DNA: TGCAGTGCTGATCTTTCCGGGAGTGAGCAGTTCTTC. Translation gives CSADLSGSEQFF.

The gene calls are TRBV2 and TRBJ1-1; weak D call: TRBD1 (6 bases). Germline V CDR1 and CDR2: SNHLY, FYNNEI. This CDR3 spans 14 amino acids. V lost 4 bases and J 3 bases, leaving 12 bases between the germline ends. The DNA of the CDR3 is TGTGCCAGCAGTGTTGACAGGACTGACACTGAAGCTTTCTTT. The encoded protein is CASSVDRTDTEAFF.

The J gene is TRBJ1-6, the V gene TRBV9, with D maybe TRBD1 (6 bases). V lost 0 bases to trimming and J lost 6 bases, with 10 bases between them. Germline lookup yields CDR1 SGDLS and CDR2 YYNGEE. The CDR3 covers 15 residues. The CDR3 DNA follows: TGTGCCAGCAGCGTAGGGACAGTGGGTAATTCACCCCTCCACTTT. The encoded protein is CASSVGTVGNSPLHF.

V is TRBV7-2 and J is TRBJ2-7, with TRBD2 identical over 10 bases. The CDR3 contains 16 residues. The germline CDR1 and CDR2 sequences are SGHTA and FQGNSA. The junction had 7 bases not matched to a gene; V was cut back by 2 bases and J by 3 bases. CDR3 nucleotide sequence: TGTGCCAGCAGCTTATGGGAGCGGGAGGGCTTCTACGAGCAGTACTTC. Translation gives CASSLWEREGFYEQYF.

The V gene is TRBV25-1, the J gene TRBJ1-6; no definite D call. Germline V CDR1 and CDR2: MGHDK, SYGVNS. Trimming took 7 bases from V and 11 from J, leaving 12 bases between them. The CDR3 is made up of 12 amino acids. CDR3 bases: TGTGCCAGCACGGGCTCATTGGCACCCCTCCACTTT. Translated: CASTGSLAPLHF.

CDR3 loop: CSANLPAGVGGEQFF. Written as DNA, the CDR3 is TGCAGCGCTAACCTGCCGGCAGGGGTTGGAGGTGAGCAGTTCTTC. The chain couples TRBV29-1 to TRBJ2-1, with D possibly TRBD1 on 6 matching bases. Germline CDR1 reads SQVTM; CDR2 reads ANQGSEA. With 7 bases removed from V and 9 bases from J, the gap between germline ends came to 25 bases. The CDR3 length is 15 residues.

This sequence joins TRBV12-3 or TRBV12-4 and TRBJ2-1, with 11 positions matching TRBD2. J gave up 6 bases and V 6 bases, and 10 bases lay outside the gene matches. The CDR3 totals 16 residues. CDR3 coding DNA: TGTGCCAGCAGGCCAATAGCGGGAGGGCCCCTCAATGAGCAGTTCTTC. This codes for CASRPIAGGPLNEQFF.

The rearrangement links TRBV28 to TRBJ2-5; D uncertain. The CDR3 extends over 13 amino acids. From germline, CDR1 is MDHEN and CDR2 SYDVKM. V lost 2 bases, J lost 3 bases, and 7 bases lay in between. This CDR3 is CASSLRLKETQYF. As DNA, the CDR3 is TGTGCCAGCAGTTTACGGTTAAAAGAGACCCAGTACTTC.

The J gene is TRBJ1-5, the V gene TRBV28; D remains ambiguous. V lost 2 bases to trimming and J lost 6 bases, with 5 bases between them. There are 12 residues in the CDR3. Germline CDR1 reads MDHEN; CDR2 reads SYDVKM. The CDR3 reads CASSLGSQPQHF. The CDR3 bases are TGTGCCAGCAGTTTAGGGAGTCAGCCCCAGCATTTT.

V is TRBV20-1 and J is TRBJ2-5; 9 bases match TRBD2. V shed 6 bases, J shed 7 bases, and the junction held 12 bases outside the gene matches. Germline values: CDR1 DFQATT, CDR2 SNEGSKA (reference sequence). The CDR3 totals 14 residues. The CDR3 here is CSAYPGLALGTQYF. The CDR3 DNA sequence: TGCAGTGCATATCCGGGACTAGCCTTAGGGACCCAGTACTTC.

The rearrangement links TRBV18 to TRBJ1-1; no definite D call. Germline V CDR1 and CDR2: KGHSH, LQKENI. V shed 2 bases and J shed 1 base, with 8 bases lying between them. The CDR3 is 14 residues long. The CDR3 sequence is CASSPDGKNTEAFF. The CDR3 region has the DNA TGTGCCAGCTCACCAGACGGTAAGAACACTGAAGCTTTCTTT.

The chain combines TRBV20-1 with TRBJ2-3, with D perhaps given as TRBD1 or TRBD2 (5 bases each). V was trimmed by 7 bases and J by 1 base, leaving 9 bases between them. Germline CDR1 reads DFQATT; CDR2 reads SNEGSKA (reference sequence). The CDR3 is 12 residues long. CDR3 amino acids: CSVPGRTDTQYF. The CDR3 DNA is TGCAGTGTCCCGGGGCGCACAGATACGCAGTATTTT.

This chain links TRBV7-2 with TRBJ2-1, with D unclear. The CDR3 length is 13 residues. Germline V lookup: CDR1 SGHTA, CDR2 FQGNSA. Trimming shortened V by 2 bases and J by 6 bases, and 8 bases separated the two germline ends. CDR3 nucleotide sequence: TGTGCCAGCAGCTTATCCCGACGCAATGAGCAGTTCTTC. Translating it yields CASSLSRRNEQFF.

The V gene is TRBV3-1, the J gene TRBJ1-1, with D unresolved. CDR1 and CDR2 from the germline V gene are LGHDT and YNNKEL (reference sequence). V lost 3 bases, J lost 8 bases, and 16 bases lay in between. This CDR3 spans 14 amino acids. DNA of the CDR3: TGTGCCAGCAGCCAGTTGCAAGGGATCGGGGAAGCTTTCTTT. Translating it yields CASSQLQGIGEAFF. The full variable domain, its missing parts supplied by reference TRBV3-1 and TRBJ1-1, is DTAVSQTPKYLVTQMGNDKSIKCEQNLGHDTMYWYKQDSKKFLKIMFSYNNKELIINETVPNRFSPKSPDKAHLNLHINSLELGDSAVYFCASSQLQGIGEAFFGQGTRLTVV.

This chain joins TRBV5-1 and TRBJ2-7; 12 bases line up with TRBD2. V lost 0 bases, J lost 3 bases, and 4 bases stayed unmatched. The CDR3 is 16 amino acids. Germline V gene data show CDR1 as SGHRS and CDR2 as YFSETQ. CDR3 DNA sequence: TGCGCCAGCAGCTTGGGTTCGACTAGCGGGGGCTACGAGCAGTACTTC. Protein: CASSLGSTSGGYEQYF.

The gene calls are TRBV7-9 and TRBJ1-1; D possibly corresponds to TRBD1 (5 bases). This CDR3 region has 14 residues. Trimming removed 1 base at V and 5 bases at J, with 11 bases between. Germline CDR1 SEHNR, CDR2 FQNEAQ (reference sequence). As DNA, the CDR3 is TGTGCCAGCAGCTTAGAACGGGGGATAACTGAAGCTTTCTTT. Encoded protein: CASSLERGITEAFF.

CDR3 region: CASSQAGLAGGTDTQYF. CDR3 DNA: TGCGCCAGCAGCCAAGCAGGTTTAGCGGGGGGCACAGATACGCAGTATTTT. The genes are TRBV4-1 and TRBJ2-3, with 9 bases that match TRBD2. Germline CDR1 and CDR2: MGHRA and YSYEKL. This CDR3 is 17 amino acids long. Trimming took 1 base from V and 1 from J; bases not matched to a gene: 6.

This chain connects TRBV30 to TRBJ2-2; TRBD1 is a possible D gene (5 bases). V was cut by 7 bases and J by 6 bases, with 9 bases left in between. Germline V lookup: CDR1 GTSNPN, CDR2 SVGIG (reference sequence). The CDR3 contains 11 residues. DNA of the CDR3: TGTGCCTCAGGGTACCCCGGGGAGCTGTTTTTT. Its translation is CASGYPGELFF.

This clonotype was detected only once. V is TRBV20-1 and J is TRBJ2-7; no reliable D call. Trimming left V 7 bases short and J 3 bases short, with 7 bases between. Looked up from germline, CDR1 is DFQATT and CDR2 is SNEGSKA (reference sequence). This CDR3 contains 10 residues. The CDR3 reads CSVGHYEQYF. CDR3 coding DNA: TGCAGTGTAGGCCACTACGAGCAGTACTTC.

The V call is TRBV7-6, the J call TRBJ1-2; D possibly corresponds to TRBD1 (5 bases). The CDR3 spans 15 residues. V was clipped by 5 bases and J by 3 bases, with 16 bases between them. Germline V gene sequence: CDR1 SGHVS, CDR2 FNYEAQ. CDR3 DNA: TGTGCCAGCAGCCCCGACAGTGGAGGCCACTATGGCTACACCTTC. Encoded protein: CASSPDSGGHYGYTF.

In regard to this clonotype: The germline gene is not matched at one end of the junction; a read error may be the cause. V is TRBV7-2 and J is TRBJ2-3, with D perhaps being TRBD1 or TRBD2 (5 bases each). The CDR3 length is 15 residues. Germline-derived CDR1 and CDR2 are SGHTA and FQGNSA. The CDR3 region has the DNA TGTGCCAGCAGCCTAGCTGACAGCTCATCCGATACGCAGTATTTT. Protein product: CASSLADSSSDTQYF.

This clonotype was observed a single time. V is TRBV2 and J is TRBJ2-1; D remains ambiguous. Germline V lookup: CDR1 SNHLY, CDR2 FYNNEI. This CDR3 contains 10 residues. V lost 8 bases and J lost 7, with 6 bases in between. The CDR3 protein is CASERNEQFF. CDR3 DNA: TGTGCCAGCGAGAGGAATGAGCAGTTCTTC.

This chain connects TRBV5-1 to TRBJ1-2, with 9 bases that match TRBD1. Losses at the gene ends were 4 bases for V and 4 bases for J; bases not matched to a gene: 5. This CDR3 contains 14 residues. Germline lookup yields CDR1 SGHRS and CDR2 YFSETQ. The DNA for the CDR3 is TGCGCCAGCAGCCTGAGACAGGGGGGCTATGGCTACACCTTC. Residues: CASSLRQGGYGYTF. The whole variable domain, filled in from reference TRBV5-1 and TRBJ1-2, reads KAGVTQTPRYLIKTRGQQVTLSCSPISGHRSVSWYQQTPGQGLQFLFEYFSETQRNKGNFPGRFSGRQFSNSRSEMNVSTLELGDSALYLCASSLRQGGYGYTFGSGTRLTVV.

The gene calls are TRBV14 and TRBJ1-1, with D unresolved. The CDR3 has 11 amino acids. The ends were cut back, 3 bases at V and 8 bases at J, with 7 bases in the middle. Germline V lookup: CDR1 SGHDN, CDR2 FVKESK. In DNA form, the CDR3 reads TGTGCCAGCAGCCAGAGTTCGGAAGCTTTCTTT. It specifies CASSQSSEAFF.